This T cell receptor beta chain was profiled in a study of STAT5B mutations in CD4+ large granular lymphocyte leukemia. Study information: The CDR3 'QG' motif was associated with a particular HLA allele among healthy donors. Findings and limits, study-wide: No patients shared main leukemic clonotypes, though roughly 25% appeared at low frequency elsewhere.

Healthy controls were blood donor buffy coats. Germline V CDR1 and CDR2: SGHTA, FQGNSA. V dropped 1 base and J dropped 0 bases, with 6 bases sitting between them. The CDR3 is 14 residues long. This clone was found once. The antigen is not known. Sequencing used immunoSEQ multiplex PCR; TCRdb keeps in-frame clones, though not all of them. This sample has tens of thousands of clones, with approximately 84% found just once. Sequencing used CD4+ T cells from blood buffy coats. J is TRBJ1-1 and V is TRBV7-2; perhaps TRBD1 as D (5 bases). The receptor comes from a human donor in good health. This CDR3 is CASSLGQLNTEAFF. The CDR3 nucleotides are TGTGCCAGCAGCTTAGGACAGCTGAACACTGAAGCTTTCTTT.